Below are 18 T cell receptor beta chains sequenced from a single sample in a study of cytomegalovirus exposure and HLA in healthy donors. 13 Jbeta primers and 60 Vbeta primers were used for the PCR. Produced via immunoSEQ multiplex PCR; TCRdb's table is partial and in-frame only. The sample lists over 150,000 clones; 84% were seen once. Sequenced input: PBMCs. The receptors here all came from a girl aged 2-10 years in good health and CMV-seropositive.

V usage is TRBV30 and J usage is TRBJ1-1, with D hard to call. The CDR3 has 14 residues. Trimming took off 1 base at V and 4 bases at J, with 13 bases between the two ends. From germline, CDR1 is GTSNPN and CDR2 SVGIG (reference sequence). Written as DNA, the CDR3 is TGTGCCTGGAGTGGGGCACTCGTTGGCACTGAAGCTTTCTTT. It translates to CAWSGALVGTEAFF.

The rearrangement joins TRBV14 to TRBJ1-2, with 7 bases matching TRBD1. CDR1 is SGHDN, CDR2 FVKESK, per germline. The CDR3 has 16 amino acids. V shed 3 bases, J shed 3 bases, and the junction held 10 bases outside the gene matches. CDR3 DNA: TGTGCCAGCAGCCATAGAGCCGGGACAGCGGACTATGGCTACACCTTC. Residues: CASSHRAGTADYGYTF.

This sequence joins TRBV20-1 and TRBJ2-1; 7 bases match TRBD2. The CDR3 sequence is 11 residues long. The V gene end was trimmed by 4 bases and the J gene end by 6 bases; junction bases not matched to a gene: 0. The germline V gene encodes CDR1 DFQATT and CDR2 SNEGSKA (reference sequence). The chain's CDR3 is CSATSGNEQFF. CDR3 nucleotide sequence: TGCAGTGCTACTAGCGGCAATGAGCAGTTCTTC.

V usage is TRBV5-1 and J usage is TRBJ2-7; the D gene is possibly TRBD2 (6 bases). The CDR3 consists of 14 residues. V lost 0 bases and J lost 4, with 11 bases in between. Germline CDR1 SGHRS, CDR2 YFSETQ. CDR3 DNA sequence: TGCGCCAGCAGCTTGGTCGCGGGATCGTACGAGCAGTACTTC. It yields the protein CASSLVAGSYEQYF.

The rearrangement uses TRBV12-5 and TRBJ2-7; 8 nucleotides agree with TRBD1. Germline V lookup: CDR1 LGHNT, CDR2 FRNRAP. V was clipped by 6 bases and J by 6 bases; unmatched bases: 13. The CDR3 has 15 amino acids. CDR3 region: CASGPRTGSLGEQYF. The CDR3 bases are TGTGCTAGTGGGCCAAGGACAGGGTCTTTGGGCGAGCAGTACTTC.

CDR3 DNA: TGCAGTGCTAATATTAGCGAGCAGTACTTC. Protein product: CSANISEQYF. The chain is built from TRBV20-1 and TRBJ2-7; D gene uncertain. CDR3 length equals 10 residues. Deletions cut 4 bases from V and 6 bases from J, with 7 bases between. The germline CDR1 and CDR2 sequences are DFQATT and SNEGSKA (reference sequence).

A single count supports this clone. This chain joins TRBV5-1 and TRBJ2-1, with D tentatively TRBD1 (5 bases). The CDR3 is 14 amino acids. V was trimmed by 4 bases and J by 2 bases, leaving 10 bases between them. From germline, CDR1 is SGHRS and CDR2 YFSETQ. CDR3 loop: CASSIDSPYNEQFF. In nucleotides, the CDR3 is TGCGCCAGCAGCATAGACAGCCCCTACAATGAGCAGTTCTTC.

The chain links TRBV19 to TRBJ1-1, with 9 bases fitting TRBD1. The CDR3 has 15 residues. V trimming: 6 bases; J trimming: 1 base; junction bases outside the gene matches: 6. The V gene's germline CDR1 is LNHDA and CDR2 SQIVND (reference sequence). The CDR3 DNA follows: TGTGCCAGTAGGGGACAGGGTTTGGGGAACACTGAAGCTTTCTTT. Protein: CASRGQGLGNTEAFF.

The chain combines TRBV5-4 with TRBJ1-3; D is unresolved. Germline CDR1 SGHNT, CDR2 YYREEE (reference sequence). The CDR3 extends over 13 amino acids. The ends were cut back, 0 bases at V and 6 bases at J, with 7 bases in the middle. The CDR3 region has the DNA TGTGCCAGCAGCTTGGGCGGGGAAAACACCATATATTTT. This encodes CASSLGGENTIYF.

The chain employs TRBV25-1 and TRBJ2-5, with D possibly TRBD2 on 6 matching bases. Deletions cut 9 bases from V and 5 bases from J, with 10 bases between. From germline, CDR1 is MGHDK and CDR2 SYGVNS. The CDR3 is 11 residues long. Here the CDR3 DNA reads TGTGCCAGTCGGGGGTTGGAGACCCAGTACTTC. It encodes CASRGLETQYF. Combining the CDR3 with reference TRBV25-1 and TRBJ2-5 gives the whole variable domain EADIYQTPRYLVIGTGKKITLECSQTMGHDKMYWYQQDPGMELHLIHYSYGVNSTEKGDLSSESTVSRIRTEHFPLTLESARPSHTSQYLCASRGLETQYFGPGTRLLVL.

This chain joins TRBV14 and TRBJ1-1; perhaps TRBD1 as D (5 bases). Germline V lookup: CDR1 SGHDN, CDR2 FVKESK. The V end was cut by 1 base, the J end by 0 bases, with 9 bases between. The CDR3 sequence is 15 residues long. The DNA for the CDR3 is TGTGCCAGCAGCCAAGTAGCAGGGATGAACACTGAAGCTTTCTTT. Translated: CASSQVAGMNTEAFF.

This chain connects TRBV5-1 to TRBJ2-1, with D perhaps TRBD2 (6 bases). The V gene lost 4 bases and the J gene lost 6 bases, with 17 bases spanning the gap. The CDR3 has 15 amino acids. Per the germline V gene, CDR1 is SGHRS and CDR2 is YFSETQ. CDR3: CASSNQDKGGNEQFF. The CDR3 DNA is TGCGCCAGCAGCAACCAGGACAAGGGAGGCAATGAGCAGTTCTTC.

This clone was counted between two and nine times. This chain connects TRBV9 to TRBJ2-1; 16 bases match TRBD2. The CDR3 contains 18 residues. V shed 3 bases and J 9 bases; nucleotides not matched to a gene: 12. In germline, CDR1 is SGDLS, CDR2 YYNGEE. DNA of the CDR3: TGTGCCAGCAGCGCCGGGACTAGCGGGGGGGGGCTCGTTAGTGAGCAGTTCTTC. Translating gives CASSAGTSGGGLVSEQFF.

A single count supports this clone. CDR3 bases: TGTGCCAGCTCTCCTGGACAGGGGGTAAACTATGGCTACACCTTC. Translation: CASSPGQGVNYGYTF. The V gene is TRBV21-1, the J gene TRBJ1-2; the table names TRBD1, a call not compared with the DNA. TRBV21-1 is flagged as a pseudogene. The CDR3 length is 15 residues.

The V and J genes are TRBV10-1 and TRBJ2-1, with 7 bases that match TRBD2. Trimming removed 6 bases from V and 10 bases from J; junction bases left unmatched: 9. Germline V gives CDR1 WNHNN, CDR2 SYGVQD (reference sequence). The CDR3 has 13 amino acids. CDR3 nucleotide sequence: TGCGCCAGCAGCGGCCAGCGGGGAGGGGAGCAGTTCTTC. Encoded protein: CASSGQRGGEQFF.

V is TRBV6-5 and J is TRBJ2-1, with 8 nucleotides matching TRBD2. Losses at the gene ends were 2 bases for V and 0 bases for J; bases not matched to a gene: 0. The CDR3 covers 15 residues. The germline V gene encodes CDR1 MNHEY and CDR2 SVGAGI. The CDR3 bases are TGTGCCAGCAGTTACGGGACTAGCTCCTACAATGAGCAGTTCTTC. Residues: CASSYGTSSYNEQFF.

J is TRBJ1-1 and V is TRBV28; D remains ambiguous. Germline CDR1 reads MDHEN; CDR2 reads SYDVKM. V was shortened by 5 bases and J by 2 bases, with 9 bases between the two germline ends. This CDR3 is built from 13 residues. The CDR3 is CASSASINTEAFF. The CDR3 DNA sequence: TGTGCCAGCAGTGCCTCTATTAACACTGAAGCTTTCTTT.

The CDR3 DNA is TGTGCCAGCAGCGTAGGACTAGCGGGAACAAGCAATGAGCAGTTCTTC. Its translation: CASSVGLAGTSNEQFF. This chain joins TRBV9 and TRBJ2-1, with 11 positions matching TRBD2. The CDR3 is 16 residues long. In germline, CDR1 is SGDLS, CDR2 YYNGEE. The V and J ends lost 0 bases and 6 bases, in that order; junction bases with no gene match: 5.